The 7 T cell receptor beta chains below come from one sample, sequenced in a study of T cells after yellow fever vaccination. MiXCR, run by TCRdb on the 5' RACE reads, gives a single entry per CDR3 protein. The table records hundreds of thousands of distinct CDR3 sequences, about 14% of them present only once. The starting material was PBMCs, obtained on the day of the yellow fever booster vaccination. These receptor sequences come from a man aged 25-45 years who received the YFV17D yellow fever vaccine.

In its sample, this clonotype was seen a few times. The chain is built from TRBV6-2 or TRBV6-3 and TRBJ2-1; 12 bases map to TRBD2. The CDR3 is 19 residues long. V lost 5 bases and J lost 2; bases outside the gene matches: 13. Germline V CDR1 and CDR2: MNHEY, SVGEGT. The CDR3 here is CASSPDSLTSGRTYNEQFF. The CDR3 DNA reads TGTGCCAGCAGTCCCGACTCGCTGACTAGCGGGAGAACCTACAATGAGCAGTTCTTC.

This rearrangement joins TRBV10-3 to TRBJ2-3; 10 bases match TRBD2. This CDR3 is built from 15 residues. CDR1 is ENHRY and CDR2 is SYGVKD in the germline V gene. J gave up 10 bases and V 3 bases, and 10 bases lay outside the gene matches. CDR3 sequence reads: CAISEVAGGPYAQYF. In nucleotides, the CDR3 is TGTGCCATCAGTGAAGTAGCGGGAGGTCCTTATGCGCAGTATTTT.

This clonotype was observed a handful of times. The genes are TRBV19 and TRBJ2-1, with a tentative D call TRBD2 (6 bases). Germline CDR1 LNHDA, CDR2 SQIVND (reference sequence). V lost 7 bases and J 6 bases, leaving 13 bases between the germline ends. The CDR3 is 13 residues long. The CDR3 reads CASTPDGGNEQFF. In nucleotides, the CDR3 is TGTGCCAGTACTCCCGACGGGGGCAATGAGCAGTTCTTC. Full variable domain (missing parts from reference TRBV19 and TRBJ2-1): DGGITQSPKYLFRKEGQNVTLSCEQNLNHDAMYWYRQDPGQGLRLIYYSQIVNDFQKGDIAEGYSVSREKKESFPLTVTSAQKNPTAFYLCASTPDGGNEQFFGPGTRLTVL.

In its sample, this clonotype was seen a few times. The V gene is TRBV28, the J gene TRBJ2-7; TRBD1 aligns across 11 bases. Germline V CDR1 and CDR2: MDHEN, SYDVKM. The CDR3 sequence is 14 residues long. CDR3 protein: CALSRGTGGYEQYF. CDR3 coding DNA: TGTGCGTTATCGCGGGGGACAGGGGGCTACGAGCAGTACTTC.

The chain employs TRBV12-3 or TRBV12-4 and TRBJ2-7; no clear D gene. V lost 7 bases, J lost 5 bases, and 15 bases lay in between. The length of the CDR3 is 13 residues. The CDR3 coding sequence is TGTGCCAGCATGGGCATTGGGGTCCACGAGCAGTACTTC. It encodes CASMGIGVHEQYF.

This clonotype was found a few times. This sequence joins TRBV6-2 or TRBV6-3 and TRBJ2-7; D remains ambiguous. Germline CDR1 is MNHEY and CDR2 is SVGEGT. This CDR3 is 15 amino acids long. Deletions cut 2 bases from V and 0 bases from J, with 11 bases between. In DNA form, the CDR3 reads TGTGCCAGCAGTTACGACGAACAGAGCTCCTACGAGCAGTACTTC. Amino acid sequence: CASSYDEQSSYEQYF.

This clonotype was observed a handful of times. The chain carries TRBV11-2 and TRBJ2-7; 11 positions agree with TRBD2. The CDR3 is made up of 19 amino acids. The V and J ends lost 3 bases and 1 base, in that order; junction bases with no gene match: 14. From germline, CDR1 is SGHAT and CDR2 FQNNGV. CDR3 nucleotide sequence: TGTGCCAGCAGCTTGGGCACTCGAAAACTAGCGGGAGCTTCCTACGAGCAGTACTTC. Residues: CASSLGTRKLAGASYEQYF.